This T cell receptor (beta chain) was sequenced in a study of blood T cell repertoires in COVID-19. Across the whole study: PBMCs, B-cell-depleted T cells, or T cells were the source of the cDNA or gDNA that made up the material.

Using immunoSEQ multiplex PCR, the repertoire was profiled, and TCRdb retains in-frame clones only, with some absent. The sample records about 44,000 clones, 88% being singletons. Deletions cut 1 base from V and 0 bases from J, with 20 bases between. The germline V gene has CDR1 SGHTS and CDR2 YDEGEE. This CDR3 is 19 amino acids long. The TCR originated in a woman aged 40 to 50 with acute or convalescent COVID-19. The chain has TRBV5-8 and TRBJ2-4, with D possibly TRBD2 on 5 matching bases. Input material: peripheral blood. CDR3 in DNA: TGTGCCAGCAGCTTGATATTTGCGGGTGGCGGCTCAGCCAAAAACATTCAGTACTTC. Translating it yields CASSLIFAGGGSAKNIQYF.